This record covers a single T cell receptor beta chain. This sample is part of a study of blood T cell repertoires in COVID-19. Participant reports of clinical history set cohort assignment. Profiling relied on immunoSEQ multiplex PCR, and the TCRdb table lists in-frame clones only, not all of them. The sample lists fewer than 250,000 clones; roughly 85% were seen once. The germline gives CDR1 SGHTA, CDR2 FQGNSA. Trimming removed 3 bases from V and 0 bases from J, with 11 bases in between. This CDR3 is 15 amino acids long. This sequence originates from a middle-aged woman who had been exposed to COVID-19. This chain connects TRBV7-2 to TRBJ1-1; a possible D gene is TRBD1 (5 bases). Material: PBMCs or T cells enriched from blood (not recorded which). CDR3: CASSFGAGMNTEAFF. In DNA, the CDR3 is TGTGCCAGCAGCTTCGGGGCGGGGATGAACACTGAAGCTTTCTTT.